These 8 T cell receptor beta chains originate from one sample sequenced in a study of Graves' ophthalmopathy and Graves' hyperthyroidism listed by TCRdb under 2018. TCRdb names Illumina HiSeq 2000 as the instrument used. For repertoire sequencing, TCR beta CDR3 regions were amplified from RNA transcripts. The first round was an RT-PCR using HTBI primers with the Qiagen OneStep RT-PCR kit, and this first round was followed by a second-round multiplex PCR, then size selection and purification. TCRdb's own reprocessing of the public reads used fastp at Q25 and MiXCR and kept productive beta chains. Each CDR3 protein appears once, grouped with its most common genes and DNA. Present in this sample are about 740,000 distinct CDR3 sequences, roughly 40% of which were seen just once. The ten largest clones represent roughly 46% of the sample. The specimen was peripheral blood. These receptors were collected from an adult man with Graves' ophthalmopathy.

The chain recombines TRBV25-1 with TRBJ1-2; D uncertain. Germline V gives CDR1 MGHDK, CDR2 SYGVNS. The CDR3 length is 15 residues. The germline V and J ends were trimmed by 6 bases and 0 bases, with 14 bases remaining between them. Here the CDR3 reads CASRATGNANYGYTF. CDR3 coding DNA: TGTGCCAGCAGGGCCACCGGGAACGCTAACTATGGCTACACCTTC.

This chain joins TRBV7-3 and TRBJ1-1; TRBD1 matches 7 bases. The CDR3 runs to 18 residues. Germline CDR1 reads SGHTA; CDR2 reads FQGTGA. The J segment lost 0 bases and the V segment lost 5 bases, leaving 15 bases of the junction unmatched. The DNA for the CDR3 is TGTGCCAGCAGCGTTGAGGTTCAGGGGGGTCGTGTGAACACTGAAGCTTTCTTT. It yields the protein CASSVEVQGGRVNTEAFF.

V is TRBV10-3 and J is TRBJ2-2; the D gene is possibly TRBD2 (5 bases). Germline loops: CDR1 ENHRY, CDR2 SYGVKD. This CDR3 comprises 16 residues. The V end was cut by 4 bases, the J end by 0 bases, with 12 bases between. In nucleotides, the CDR3 is TGTGCCATCAGTGGCCCTGAGGGTTCGAACACCGGGGAGCTGTTTTTT. Translation: CAISGPEGSNTGELFF.

The chain is built from TRBV7-8 and TRBJ2-7; 12 bases line up with TRBD1. Trimming took 5 bases from V and 7 from J; bases not matched to a gene: 9. The CDR3 consists of 15 residues. CDR1 SGHVS and CDR2 FQNEAQ come from the germline V gene. The CDR3 sequence: CASSRSGTGGWEQYF. Here the CDR3 DNA reads TGTGCCAGCAGCCGATCCGGGACAGGGGGCTGGGAGCAGTACTTC.

This clonotype was counted only a few times. The rearrangement joins TRBV20-1 to TRBJ1-2; D remains ambiguous. Trimming cost V 3 bases and J 6 bases, with 17 bases left between them. The germline V gene encodes CDR1 DFQATT and CDR2 SNEGSKA (reference sequence). This CDR3 is built from 14 residues. DNA for the CDR3: TGCAGTGCTAGTTCTGTGGCAGATTACGATGGCTACACCTTC. This codes for CSASSVADYDGYTF.

This clonotype has more than one count but fewer than ten. V usage is TRBV6-5 and J usage is TRBJ1-4; 7 bases match TRBD1. The V segment lost 8 bases and the J segment 8 bases; nucleotides outside the gene matches: 5. CDR3 length: 12 amino acids. The germline V gene encodes CDR1 MNHEY and CDR2 SVGAGI. The CDR3 region is CASGSRGEKLFF. The DNA for the CDR3 is TGTGCCAGCGGGAGCAGGGGGGAAAAACTGTTTTTT.

The V gene is TRBV29-1, the J gene TRBJ1-4, with D unclear. The CDR3 runs to 14 residues. Per germline, CDR1 SQVTM and CDR2 ANQGSEA. V lost 0 bases to trimming and J lost 10 bases, with 15 bases between them. In DNA form, the CDR3 reads TGCAGCGTTGAAGATCGTTCCGCTTTAGGAAAACTGTTTTTT. Residues: CSVEDRSALGKLFF.

At least ten counts were recorded for this clonotype. The chain links TRBV4-2 to TRBJ2-5; possibly TRBD1 for D (6 bases). Germline CDR1 LGHNA, CDR2 YNFKEQ. CDR3 length: 13 residues. Trimming took 6 bases from V and 2 from J, leaving 10 bases between them. The CDR3 sequence is CASSFQGQETQYF. The CDR3, as DNA: TGTGCCAGCAGTTTCCAGGGGCAAGAGACCCAGTACTTC.